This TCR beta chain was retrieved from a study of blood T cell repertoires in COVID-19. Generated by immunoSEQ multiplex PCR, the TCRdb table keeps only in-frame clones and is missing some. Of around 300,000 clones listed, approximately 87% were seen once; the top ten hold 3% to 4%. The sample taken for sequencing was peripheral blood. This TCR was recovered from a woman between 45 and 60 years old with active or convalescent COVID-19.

DNA for the CDR3: TGTGCCAGCAGTTACGAGGTAGCGGGACGATACACCGGGGAGCTGTTTTTT. Protein sequence: CASSYEVAGRYTGELFF. The V gene is TRBV6-2 or TRBV6-3, the J gene TRBJ2-2; 8 bases line up with TRBD2. This CDR3 has 17 amino acids. With 2 bases clipped from V and 3 bases from J, the junction kept 8 bases outside the gene matches. The germline V gene encodes CDR1 MNHEY and CDR2 SVGEGT.